The clone carrying this TCR beta chain was found once. This sample is part of a study of blood T cell repertoires in COVID-19. Repertoires were generated with immunoSEQ multiplex PCR, while TCRdb's copy carries only in-frame clones and drops some. The table has 76,000 or so clones, more than 75% seen once. Sequenced: peripheral blood. The clonotype originates from a human donor in a cohort sampled during active COVID-19.

The CDR3 region is CASSYSYWRAAFF. CDR3 in DNA: TGTGCCAGCAGTTACTCGTATTGGCGGGCGGCTTTCTTT. This chain uses TRBV6-5 with TRBJ1-1, with D unclear. Trimming pared 0 bases from V and 11 bases from J, leaving 13 bases between. CDR1 is MNHEY and CDR2 is SVGAGI in the germline V gene. The CDR3 consists of 13 residues.